The clone carrying this T cell receptor beta chain was observed once. The entry originates in a study of shared clonotypes between healthy human individuals. The CDR3 loop spans 15 amino acids. The J segment lost 4 bases and the V segment lost 1 base, leaving 5 bases of the junction unmatched. The V gene's germline CDR1 is MNHNS and CDR2 SASEGT. Assay used: immunoSEQ multiplex PCR; TCRdb lists only in-frame clones, some missing. The sample has some 2 million clones; about 95% are singletons. The rearrangement links TRBV6-1 to TRBJ1-2; the match to TRBD1 covers 8 bases. The sequenced sample was naive CD4+ T cells sorted from blood. This sample's subset: CD45RA+ positively selected. The sequence was collected from a man between 18 and 35 years old in good health. The CDR3 is CASSEGDRSSYGYTF. The CDR3 region has the DNA TGTGCCAGCAGTGAAGGGGACAGGAGTTCCTATGGCTACACCTTC.